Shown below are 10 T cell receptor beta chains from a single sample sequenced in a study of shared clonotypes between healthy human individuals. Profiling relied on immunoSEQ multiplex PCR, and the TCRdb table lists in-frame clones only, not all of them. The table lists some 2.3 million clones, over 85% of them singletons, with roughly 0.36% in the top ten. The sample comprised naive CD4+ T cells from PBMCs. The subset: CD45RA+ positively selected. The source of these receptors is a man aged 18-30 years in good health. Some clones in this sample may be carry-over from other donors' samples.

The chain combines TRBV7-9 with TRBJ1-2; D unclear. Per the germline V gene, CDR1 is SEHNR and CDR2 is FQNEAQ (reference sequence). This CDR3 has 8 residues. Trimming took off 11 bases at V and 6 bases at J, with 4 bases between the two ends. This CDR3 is CAPDGYTF. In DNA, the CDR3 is TGTGCCCCCGATGGCTACACCTTC.

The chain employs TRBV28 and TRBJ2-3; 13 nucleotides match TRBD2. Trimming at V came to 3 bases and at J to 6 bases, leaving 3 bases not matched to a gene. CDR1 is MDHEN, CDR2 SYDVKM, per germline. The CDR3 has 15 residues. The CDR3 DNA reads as TGTGCCAGCAGTTTTATGACTAGCGGGAGGGATACGCAGTATTTT. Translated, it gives CASSFMTSGRDTQYF.

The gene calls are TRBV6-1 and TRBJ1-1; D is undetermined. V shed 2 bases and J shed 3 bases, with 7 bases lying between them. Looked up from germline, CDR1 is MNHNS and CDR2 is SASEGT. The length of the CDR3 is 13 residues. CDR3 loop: CASSEYRDTEAFF. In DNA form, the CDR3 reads TGTGCCAGCAGTGAATATAGGGACACTGAAGCTTTCTTT.

CDR3 DNA: TGTGCCAGCAGTGAATCGGCCATCTATAAAGAGACCCAGTACTTC. Protein: CASSESAIYKETQYF. The V gene is TRBV25-1, the J gene TRBJ2-5; no reliable D call. Between the trimmed V and J ends, which lost 1 base and 3 bases, there was a span of 12 bases. CDR3 length: 15 amino acids. Germline V gene data show CDR1 as MGHDK and CDR2 as SYGVNS.

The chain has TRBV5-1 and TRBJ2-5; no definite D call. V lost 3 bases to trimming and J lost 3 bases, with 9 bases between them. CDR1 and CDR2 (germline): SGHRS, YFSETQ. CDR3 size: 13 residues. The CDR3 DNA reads TGCGCCAGCAGCTATGACTGGGAAGAGACCCAGTACTTC. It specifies CASSYDWEETQYF. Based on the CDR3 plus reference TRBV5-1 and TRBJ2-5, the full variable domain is KAGVTQTPRYLIKTRGQQVTLSCSPISGHRSVSWYQQTPGQGLQFLFEYFSETQRNKGNFPGRFSGRQFSNSRSEMNVSTLELGDSALYLCASSYDWEETQYFGPGTRLLVL.

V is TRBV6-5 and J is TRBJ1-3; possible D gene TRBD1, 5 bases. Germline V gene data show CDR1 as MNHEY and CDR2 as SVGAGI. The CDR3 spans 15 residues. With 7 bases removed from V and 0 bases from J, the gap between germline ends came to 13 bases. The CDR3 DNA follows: TGTGCCAGCATCAAGCGGGGGGTCTCTGGAAACACCATATATTTT. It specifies CASIKRGVSGNTIYF.

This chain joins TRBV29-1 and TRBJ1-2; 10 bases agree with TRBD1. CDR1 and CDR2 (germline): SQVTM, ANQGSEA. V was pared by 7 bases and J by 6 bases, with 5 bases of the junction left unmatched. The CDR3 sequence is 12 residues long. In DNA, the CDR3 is TGCAGCGCCCCCGGGACAGGGGATGGCTACACCTTC. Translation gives CSAPGTGDGYTF.

The CDR3 coding sequence is TGTGCCAGCTCACTCTCGCGGGAGGGCCTTGAGCAGTTCTTC. The encoded protein is CASSLSREGLEQFF. V gene TRBV18 combines with J gene TRBJ2-1, with TRBD2 matching 9 bases. CDR1 KGHSH and CDR2 LQKENI come from the germline V gene. The junction had 7 bases not matched to a gene; V was cut back by 4 bases and J by 9 bases. The CDR3 runs 14 residues.

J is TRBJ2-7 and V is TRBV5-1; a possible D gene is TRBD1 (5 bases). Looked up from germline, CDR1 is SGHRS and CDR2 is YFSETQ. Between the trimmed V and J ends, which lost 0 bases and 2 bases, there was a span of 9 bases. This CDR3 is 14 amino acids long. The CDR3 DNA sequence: TGCGCCAGCAGCTTGGAAGTGACAGCCTACGAGCAGTACTTC. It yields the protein CASSLEVTAYEQYF.

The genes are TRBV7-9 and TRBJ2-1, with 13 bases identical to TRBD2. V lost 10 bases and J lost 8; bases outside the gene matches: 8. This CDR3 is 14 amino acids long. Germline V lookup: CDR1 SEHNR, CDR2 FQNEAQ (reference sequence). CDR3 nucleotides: TGTGCCAAGGCGGGGACTAGCGGGGCCGATGAGCAGTTCTTC. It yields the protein CAKAGTSGADEQFF.